This T cell receptor beta chain was obtained from a study of blood T cell repertoires in COVID-19. Turning to the study itself: PBMCs, B-cell-depleted T cells, or T cells were the source of the cDNA or gDNA that made up the material.

The protocol was immunoSEQ multiplex PCR, while the TCRdb copy is restricted to in-frame clones and leaves out a portion. The table shows about 240,000 clones, with roughly 86% occurring only once. CDR3 length: 17 amino acids. The trim removed 5 bases at V and 2 bases at J, leaving 5 bases unmatched. The germline V gene encodes CDR1 SNHLY and CDR2 FYNNEI. This TCR derives from a woman in her thirties or forties with acute COVID-19. The gene calls are TRBV2 and TRBJ2-6, with 11 bases fitting TRBD1. The material sequenced was PBMCs or T cells enriched from blood (not recorded which). CDR3 in amino acids: CASSPDRGRAGANVLTF. DNA for the CDR3: TGTGCCAGCAGTCCGGACAGGGGGCGGGCTGGGGCCAACGTCCTGACTTTC.